Below are 30 T cell receptor beta chains sequenced from a single sample in a study of long-term antiretroviral therapy in people with HIV (dated 2022 in TCRdb). The immunoSEQ hsTCRB v3.0 assay was used at survey level resolution to sequence the TRB variable region. The table was pulled from immuneACCESS by TCRdb, which kept in-frame rearrangements only. Such tables lose some clones; where checked, under half of the loss comes from unresolved V genes, and the rest has no known cause. Counted in this sample were some 40,000 clones; roughly 80% of them appeared once. The ten largest clones represent about 5% of the sample. Sequencing was performed on unsorted PBMCs, taken 1.5 years after starting antiretroviral therapy. Source of these receptors: a man between 18 and 29 years old with HIV.

This rearrangement joins TRBV5-1 to TRBJ1-1, with 7 bases aligning to TRBD1. The germline CDR1 and CDR2 sequences are SGHRS and YFSETQ. Trimming removed 0 bases from V and 0 bases from J; junction bases left unmatched: 2. The CDR3 is 15 amino acids. The CDR3 bases are TGCGCCAGCAGCTTGGGGACAGGATTGAACACTGAAGCTTTCTTT. This encodes CASSLGTGLNTEAFF. The full variable domain, with the rest looked up from reference TRBV5-1 and TRBJ1-1, is KAGVTQTPRYLIKTRGQQVTLSCSPISGHRSVSWYQQTPGQGLQFLFEYFSETQRNKGNFPGRFSGRQFSNSRSEMNVSTLELGDSALYLCASSLGTGLNTEAFFGQGTRLTVV.

The V call is TRBV29-1, the J call TRBJ2-1, with D possibly being TRBD1 (5 bases). Germline CDR1 reads SQVTM; CDR2 reads ANQGSEA. This CDR3 is built from 12 residues. Between the trimmed V and J ends, which lost 4 bases and 6 bases, there was a span of 10 bases. The CDR3 sequence is CSVVQGSNEQFF. In nucleotides, the CDR3 is TGCAGCGTTGTCCAGGGTAGCAATGAGCAGTTCTTC.

The V call is TRBV5-1, the J call TRBJ2-1; TRBD2 matches at 9 bases. The CDR3 runs 16 residues. With 0 bases clipped from V and 5 bases from J, the junction kept 6 bases outside the gene matches. Germline V gene data show CDR1 as SGHRS and CDR2 as YFSETQ. CDR3 in DNA: TGCGCCAGCAGCTTGGCGGGGCTAGCGGGAAACAATGAGCAGTTCTTC. The encoded protein is CASSLAGLAGNNEQFF. Combining the CDR3 with reference TRBV5-1 and TRBJ2-1 gives the whole variable domain KAGVTQTPRYLIKTRGQQVTLSCSPISGHRSVSWYQQTPGQGLQFLFEYFSETQRNKGNFPGRFSGRQFSNSRSEMNVSTLELGDSALYLCASSLAGLAGNNEQFFGPGTRLTVL.

This clone has more than one count but fewer than ten. The rearrangement links TRBV7-9 to TRBJ2-7; 10 nucleotides agree with TRBD1. Germline CDR1 is SEHNR and CDR2 is FQNEAQ (reference sequence). The CDR3 is made up of 13 amino acids. V dropped 6 bases and J dropped 3; count of bases not matched to a gene: 2. The CDR3 is CASRRTGGYEQYF. The CDR3 DNA sequence: TGTGCCAGCAGAAGGACAGGGGGCTACGAGCAGTACTTC.

The chain uses TRBV5-1 and TRBJ1-3, with 7 positions matching TRBD1. CDR1 SGHRS and CDR2 YFSETQ come from the germline V gene. The V and J ends lost 1 base and 0 bases, in that order; junction bases with no gene match: 4. The CDR3 extends over 16 amino acids. CDR3 protein: CASSLITGASGNTIYF. CDR3 DNA: TGCGCCAGCAGCTTGATAACAGGGGCCTCTGGAAACACCATATATTTT.

This chain uses TRBV7-2 with TRBJ2-7; TRBD1 aligns across 7 bases. Germline CDR1 is SGHTA and CDR2 is FQGNSA. J was trimmed by 2 bases and V by 5 bases; bases with no gene match: 9. This CDR3 is 15 amino acids long. CDR3 sequence reads: CASSLGTEMTYEQYF. Written as DNA, the CDR3 is TGTGCCAGCAGCCTGGGGACAGAAATGACCTACGAGCAGTACTTC.

The table lists this clone with a count of one. The gene calls are TRBV29-1 and TRBJ2-2; D gene ambiguous. Germline lookup yields CDR1 SQVTM and CDR2 ANQGSEA. V was cut by 4 bases and J by 8 bases, with 14 bases left in between. This CDR3 has 13 residues. CDR3 residues: CSVVGAGLGELFF. CDR3 nucleotides: TGCAGCGTTGTGGGCGCAGGTTTGGGGGAGCTGTTTTTT.

The gene calls are TRBV18 and TRBJ1-2; a weak D match, TRBD1 (6 bases). The germline V gene has CDR1 KGHSH and CDR2 LQKENI. The CDR3 runs 15 residues. Between the trimmed V and J ends, which lost 3 bases and 2 bases, there was a span of 13 bases. CDR3 loop: CASSPLTGSNYGYTF. The CDR3 DNA follows: TGTGCCAGCTCACCCCTAACAGGGTCCAACTATGGCTACACCTTC.

The CDR3 DNA sequence: TGTGCCAGCAAAGGCACCTCGAACACCGGGGAGCTGTTTTTT. It codes for CASKGTSNTGELFF. The chain carries TRBV27 and TRBJ2-2; D not resolved. V was trimmed by 7 bases and J by 0 bases, leaving 9 bases between them. The CDR3 loop spans 14 amino acids. Germline lookup yields CDR1 MNHEY and CDR2 SMNVEV (reference sequence).

This clone was seen only once. The chain carries TRBV7-9 and TRBJ2-7; D uncertain. V lost 0 bases to trimming and J lost 2 bases, with 8 bases between them. Per the germline V gene, CDR1 is SEHNR and CDR2 is FQNEAQ (reference sequence). The CDR3 is made up of 14 amino acids. CDR3 nucleotide sequence: TGTGCCAGCAGCTTAGCGAGTTTGGCCTACGAGCAGTACTTC. It specifies CASSLASLAYEQYF.

The chain uses TRBV5-1 and TRBJ2-6; D is perhaps TRBD2 (6 bases). Germline loops: CDR1 SGHRS, CDR2 YFSETQ. This CDR3 has 16 amino acids. The germline V and J ends were trimmed by 0 bases and 2 bases, with 9 bases remaining between them. CDR3 coding DNA: TGCGCCAGCAGCTTGGCCGGGAGAGCTGGGGCCAACGTCCTGACTTTC. Its protein is CASSLAGRAGANVLTF.

The V gene is TRBV11-2, the J gene TRBJ1-2; D not resolved. Germline V gene data show CDR1 as SGHAT and CDR2 as FQNNGV. The length of the CDR3 is 13 residues. V lost 5 bases and J lost 2, with 9 bases in between. This CDR3 reads CASSHGANYGYTF. The CDR3 DNA reads TGTGCCAGCAGCCACGGAGCAAACTATGGCTACACCTTC.

The genes are TRBV4-1 and TRBJ1-4; D remains unclear. Germline CDR1 reads MGHRA; CDR2 reads YSYEKL. The V and J ends lost 0 bases and 15 bases respectively, with 14 bases between them. This CDR3 spans 13 amino acids. Written as DNA, the CDR3 is TGCGCCAGCAGCCAAGAAGTTGGTTTGAAGGTGTTTTTT. It is translated as CASSQEVGLKVFF.

This clone has more than one count but fewer than ten. The V and J genes are TRBV19 and TRBJ1-2, with 10 bases lining up with TRBD1. CDR3 length: 15 amino acids. Germline CDR1 LNHDA, CDR2 SQIVND (reference sequence). V trimming: 3 bases; J trimming: 5 bases; junction bases outside the gene matches: 6. CDR3 sequence (DNA): TGTGCCAGTAGTATTGGGACAGGGGCCAATTATGGCTACACCTTC. Residues: CASSIGTGANYGYTF.

This clone turned up a few times. The chain has TRBV5-4 and TRBJ1-2, with 9 bases that match TRBD1. The CDR3 covers 16 residues. The germline CDR1 and CDR2 sequences are SGHNT and YYREEE (reference sequence). V was pared by 4 bases and J by 3 bases, with 10 bases of the junction left unmatched. CDR3 sequence: CASSHTGGVSYYGYTF. The CDR3, as DNA: TGTGCCAGCAGCCATACAGGGGGCGTTTCGTACTATGGCTACACCTTC.

This chain links TRBV11-2 with TRBJ2-3; 7 positions match TRBD1. The J segment lost 2 bases and the V segment lost 5 bases, leaving 7 bases of the junction unmatched. The CDR3 totals 15 residues. In germline, CDR1 is SGHAT, CDR2 FQNNGV. Written as DNA, the CDR3 is TGTGCCAGCAGCAAGCGAACAGGGGACACAGATACGCAGTATTTT. Protein: CASSKRTGDTDTQYF. Filled out from reference TRBV11-2 and TRBJ2-3, the complete variable domain reads EAGVAQSPRYKIIEKRQSVAFWCNPISGHATLYWYQQILGQGPKLLIQFQNNGVVDDSQLPKDRFSAERLKGVDSTLKIQPAKLEDSAVYLCASSKRTGDTDTQYFGPGTRLTVL.

A few counts support this clone. The chain carries TRBV19 and TRBJ1-2, with 8 bases lining up with TRBD1. CDR1 LNHDA and CDR2 SQIVND come from the germline V gene (reference sequence). This CDR3 has 14 amino acids. The V gene end was trimmed by 5 bases and the J gene end by 6 bases; junction bases not matched to a gene: 8. The CDR3 DNA reads as TGTGCCAGTAGTGGGGGGACAGGATACGATGGCTACACCTTC. The encoded protein is CASSGGTGYDGYTF.

This clone has more than one count but fewer than ten. CDR3: CASSPQGRGYTF. The CDR3 nucleotides are TGTGCCAGCAGTCCCCAAGGAAGGGGCTACACCTTC. The V gene is TRBV6-6, the J gene TRBJ1-2, with D unresolved. This CDR3 is built from 12 residues. The germline V and J ends were trimmed by 5 bases and 8 bases, with 12 bases remaining between them. The germline V gene has CDR1 MNHNY and CDR2 SVGAGI (reference sequence).

V gene TRBV29-1 combines with J gene TRBJ2-1, with D perhaps matching TRBD2 (7 bases). Trimming removed 5 bases at V and 2 bases at J, with 19 bases between. This CDR3 has 16 amino acids. Germline assignment: CDR1 SQVTM and CDR2 ANQGSEA. The CDR3 sequence: CSVLLGGEGAYNEQFF. The CDR3 coding sequence is TGCAGCGTTTTGCTTGGGGGGGAGGGGGCCTACAATGAGCAGTTCTTC.

The genes are TRBV28 and TRBJ2-6, with 11 bases lining up with TRBD1. Germline CDR1 MDHEN, CDR2 SYDVKM. The CDR3 has 16 amino acids. V was clipped by 11 bases and J by 0 bases; unmatched bases: 6. CDR3 nucleotides: TGTGCCCAGAAGGGACAGGGGGTCTCTGGGGCCAACGTCCTGACTTTC. This sequence encodes CAQKGQGVSGANVLTF.

The rearrangement links TRBV14 to TRBJ2-1; D not resolved. Germline assignment: CDR1 SGHDN and CDR2 FVKESK. Trimming cost V 0 bases and J 7 bases, with 13 bases left between them. The CDR3 is made up of 15 amino acids. CDR3 residues: CASSQDFGTPNEQFF. CDR3 DNA: TGTGCCAGCAGCCAAGATTTTGGCACTCCTAATGAGCAGTTCTTC.

The chain employs TRBV7-9 and TRBJ1-2; D may be TRBD1 (6 bases). CDR3 length: 12 residues. Looked up from germline, CDR1 is SEHNR and CDR2 is FQNEAQ (reference sequence). V shed 5 bases and J shed 6 bases, with 10 bases lying between them. CDR3 coding DNA: TGTGCCAGCAGCCCTGGACAGAATGGCTACACCTTC. Translation gives CASSPGQNGYTF.

The V and J genes are TRBV27 and TRBJ1-2, with 7 bases fitting TRBD1. This CDR3 is built from 13 residues. Germline loops: CDR1 MNHEY, CDR2 SMNVEV (reference sequence). Germline trimming cut 7 bases from V and 8 bases from J; bases unmatched to any gene: 10. The CDR3 here is CASTQRQGLGYTF. CDR3 in DNA: TGTGCCAGCACCCAGAGACAGGGATTGGGCTACACCTTC.

The rearrangement links TRBV27 to TRBJ2-2; unclear D gene. The CDR3 covers 12 residues. Germline V gives CDR1 MNHEY, CDR2 SMNVEV (reference sequence). The V gene lost 7 bases and the J gene lost 6 bases, with 9 bases spanning the gap. DNA for the CDR3: TGTGCCAGCACAAACCCCTCCGGGGAGCTGTTTTTT. Translated: CASTNPSGELFF.

V usage is TRBV19 and J usage is TRBJ2-3; 8 nucleotides agree with TRBD1. CDR1 and CDR2 from the germline V gene are LNHDA and SQIVND (reference sequence). Germline trimming cut 3 bases from V and 7 bases from J; bases unmatched to any gene: 9. The CDR3 runs 15 residues. The CDR3 sequence is CASSIRSRGLNTQYF. The CDR3 DNA reads as TGTGCCAGTAGTATTCGGAGCAGGGGGCTGAATACGCAGTATTTT.

CDR3 sequence: CASSFGGPKYEQYF. CDR3 DNA sequence: TGTGCCAGCAGTTTCGGGGGACCTAAGTACGAGCAGTACTTC. The rearrangement joins TRBV28 to TRBJ2-7, with a weak D call TRBD2 (6 bases). The CDR3 is made up of 14 amino acids. V lost 3 bases, J lost 4 bases, and 13 bases lay in between. Germline V gene data show CDR1 as MDHEN and CDR2 as SYDVKM.

CDR3 bases: TGTGCCAGCAGTCCGGGACTCAGCTACGAGCAGTACTTC. Protein sequence: CASSPGLSYEQYF. The chain couples TRBV7-9 to TRBJ2-7; TRBD2 might be the D (6 bases). Between the trimmed V and J ends, which lost 6 bases and 3 bases, there was a span of 12 bases. Germline V gives CDR1 SEHNR, CDR2 FQNEAQ (reference sequence). The CDR3 loop spans 13 amino acids. Full variable domain (remainder filled in from reference TRBV7-9 and TRBJ2-7): DTGVSQNPRHKITKRGQNVTFRCDPISEHNRLYWYRQTLGQGPEFLTYFQNEAQLEKSRLLSDRFSAERPKGSFSTLEIQRTEQGDSAMYLCASSPGLSYEQYFGPGTRLTVT.

The chain employs TRBV27 and TRBJ2-5; D perhaps matches TRBD2 (7 bases). The germline V gene encodes CDR1 MNHEY and CDR2 SMNVEV (reference sequence). This CDR3 is 18 amino acids long. V lost 5 bases to trimming and J lost 2 bases, with 24 bases between them. CDR3 protein: CASSGGPERTRWQETQYF. In DNA, the CDR3 is TGTGCCAGCAGTGGGGGGCCCGAACGGACTAGATGGCAAGAGACCCAGTACTTC.

V gene TRBV25-1 combines with J gene TRBJ1-1, with D perhaps TRBD1 (5 bases). V was clipped by 6 bases and J by 1 base, with 9 bases between them. This CDR3 spans 13 amino acids. CDR1 and CDR2 from the germline V gene are MGHDK and SYGVNS. Here the CDR3 reads CASSRQKNTEAFF. The CDR3 DNA reads TGTGCCAGCAGCCGACAGAAGAACACTGAAGCTTTCTTT.

The chain carries TRBV6-6 and TRBJ1-1; D unclear. With 0 bases removed from V and 5 bases from J, the gap between germline ends came to 7 bases. The CDR3 covers 13 residues. CDR1 and CDR2 from the germline V gene are MNHNY and SVGAGI (reference sequence). The CDR3 DNA reads as TGTGCCAGCAGTTACTCTCAGTCGACTGAAGCTTTCTTT. Its translation is CASSYSQSTEAFF.